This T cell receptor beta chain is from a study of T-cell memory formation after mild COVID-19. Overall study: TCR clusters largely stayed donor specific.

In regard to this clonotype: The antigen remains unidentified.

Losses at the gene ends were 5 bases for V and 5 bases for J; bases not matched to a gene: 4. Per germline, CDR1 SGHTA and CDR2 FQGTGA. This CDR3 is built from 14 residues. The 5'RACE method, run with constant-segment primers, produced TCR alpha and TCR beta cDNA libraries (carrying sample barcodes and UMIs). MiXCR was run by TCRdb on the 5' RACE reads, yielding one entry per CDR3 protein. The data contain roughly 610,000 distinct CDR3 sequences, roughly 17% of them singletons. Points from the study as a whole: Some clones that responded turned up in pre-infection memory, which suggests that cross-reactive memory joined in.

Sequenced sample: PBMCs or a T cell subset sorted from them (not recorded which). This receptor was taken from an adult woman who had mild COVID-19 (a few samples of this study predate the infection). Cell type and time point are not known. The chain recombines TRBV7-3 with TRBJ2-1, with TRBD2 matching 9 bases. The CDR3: CASSMTSGNNEQFF. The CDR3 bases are TGTGCCAGCAGCATGACTAGCGGTAACAATGAGCAGTTCTTC.